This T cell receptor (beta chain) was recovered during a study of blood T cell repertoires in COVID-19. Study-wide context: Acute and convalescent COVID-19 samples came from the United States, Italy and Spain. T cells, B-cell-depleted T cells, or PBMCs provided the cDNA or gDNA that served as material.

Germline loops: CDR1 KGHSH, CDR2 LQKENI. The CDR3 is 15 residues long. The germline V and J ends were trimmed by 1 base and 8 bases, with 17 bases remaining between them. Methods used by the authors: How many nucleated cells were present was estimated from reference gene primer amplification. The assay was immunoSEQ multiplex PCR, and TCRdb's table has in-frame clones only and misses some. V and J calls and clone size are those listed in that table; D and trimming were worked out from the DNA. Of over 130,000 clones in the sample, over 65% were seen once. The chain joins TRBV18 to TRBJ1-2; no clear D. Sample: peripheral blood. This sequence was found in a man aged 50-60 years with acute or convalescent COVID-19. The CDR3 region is CASSPQDSLTKGYTF. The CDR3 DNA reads TGTGCCAGCTCACCACAGGACTCCCTAACTAAAGGCTACACCTTC.